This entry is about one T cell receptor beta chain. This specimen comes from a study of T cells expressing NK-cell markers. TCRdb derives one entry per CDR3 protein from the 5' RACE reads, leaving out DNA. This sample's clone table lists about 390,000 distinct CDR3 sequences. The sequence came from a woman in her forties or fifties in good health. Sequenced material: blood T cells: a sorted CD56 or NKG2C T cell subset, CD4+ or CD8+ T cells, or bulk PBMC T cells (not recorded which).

The CDR3 loop is CASSSGSSNEQFF. The J gene is TRBJ2-1, the V gene TRBV12-3 or TRBV12-4; the D call of TRBD1 rests on TCRdb alone, since no DNA is present to check it. The CDR3 sequence is 13 residues long.